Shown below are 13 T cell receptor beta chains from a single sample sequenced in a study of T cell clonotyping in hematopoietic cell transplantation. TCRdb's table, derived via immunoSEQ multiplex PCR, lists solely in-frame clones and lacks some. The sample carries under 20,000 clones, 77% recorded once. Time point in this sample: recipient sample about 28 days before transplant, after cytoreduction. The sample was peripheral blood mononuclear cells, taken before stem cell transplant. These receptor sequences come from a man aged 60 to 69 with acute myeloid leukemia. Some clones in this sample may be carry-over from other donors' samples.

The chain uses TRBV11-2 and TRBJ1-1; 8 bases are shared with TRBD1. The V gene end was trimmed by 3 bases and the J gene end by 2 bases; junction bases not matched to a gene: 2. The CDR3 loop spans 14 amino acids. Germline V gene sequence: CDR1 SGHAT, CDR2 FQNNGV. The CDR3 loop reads CASSLTGVNTEAFF. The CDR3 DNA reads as TGTGCCAGCAGCTTGACAGGGGTTAACACTGAAGCTTTCTTT.

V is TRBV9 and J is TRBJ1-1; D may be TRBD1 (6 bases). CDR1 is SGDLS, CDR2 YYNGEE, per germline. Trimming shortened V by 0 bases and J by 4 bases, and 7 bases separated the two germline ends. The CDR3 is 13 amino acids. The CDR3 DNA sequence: TGTGCCAGCAGCGTAGAGGGGGGCACTGAAGCTTTCTTT. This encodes CASSVEGGTEAFF.

In DNA, the CDR3 is TGTGCCAGCAGCTTCGGTCAGGGCACTGAAGCTTTCTTT. Amino acid sequence: CASSFGQGTEAFF. This sequence joins TRBV11-2 and TRBJ1-1, with D tentatively TRBD1 (5 bases). Per germline, CDR1 SGHAT and CDR2 FQNNGV. Trimming shortened V by 3 bases and J by 4 bases, and 9 bases separated the two germline ends. This CDR3 is 13 amino acids long.

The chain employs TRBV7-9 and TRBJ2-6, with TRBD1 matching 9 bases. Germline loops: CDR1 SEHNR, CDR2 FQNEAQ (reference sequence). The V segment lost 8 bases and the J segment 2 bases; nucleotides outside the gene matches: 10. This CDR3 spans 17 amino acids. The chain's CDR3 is CASLDNRGHAGANVLTF. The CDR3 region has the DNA TGTGCCAGCCTTGACAACAGGGGGCATGCTGGGGCCAACGTCCTGACTTTC.

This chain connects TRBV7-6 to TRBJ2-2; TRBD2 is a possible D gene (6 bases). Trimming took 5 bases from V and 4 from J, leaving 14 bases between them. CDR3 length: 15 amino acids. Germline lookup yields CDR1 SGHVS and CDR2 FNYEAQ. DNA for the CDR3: TGTGCCAGCAGCGCGGGACTGGTTTTCACCGGGGAGCTGTTTTTT. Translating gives CASSAGLVFTGELFF.

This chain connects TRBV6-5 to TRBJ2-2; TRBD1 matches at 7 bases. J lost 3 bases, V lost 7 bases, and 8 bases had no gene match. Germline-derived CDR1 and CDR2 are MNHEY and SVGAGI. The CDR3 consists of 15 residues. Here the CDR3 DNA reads TGTGCCAGCACCAAGGGGGACAGAGACACCGGGGAGCTGTTTTTT. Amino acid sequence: CASTKGDRDTGELFF.

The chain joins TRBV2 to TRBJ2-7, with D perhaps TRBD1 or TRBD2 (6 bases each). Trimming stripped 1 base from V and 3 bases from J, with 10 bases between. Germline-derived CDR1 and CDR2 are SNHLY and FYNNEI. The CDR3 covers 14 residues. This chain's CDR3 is CASSEGGGLYEQYF. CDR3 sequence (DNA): TGTGCCAGCAGTGAAGGTGGGGGGCTCTACGAGCAGTACTTC.

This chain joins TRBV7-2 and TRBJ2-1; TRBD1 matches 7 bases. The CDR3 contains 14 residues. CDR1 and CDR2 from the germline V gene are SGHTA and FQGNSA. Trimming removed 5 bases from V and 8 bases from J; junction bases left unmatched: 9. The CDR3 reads CASSADRVRDEQFF. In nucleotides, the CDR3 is TGTGCCAGCAGCGCTGACAGGGTTCGGGATGAGCAGTTCTTC.

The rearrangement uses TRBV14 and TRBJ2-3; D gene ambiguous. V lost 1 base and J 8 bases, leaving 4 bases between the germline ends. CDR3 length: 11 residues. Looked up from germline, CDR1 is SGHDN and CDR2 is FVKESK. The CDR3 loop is CASSQVGTQYF. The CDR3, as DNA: TGTGCCAGCAGCCAAGTGGGTACGCAGTATTTT.

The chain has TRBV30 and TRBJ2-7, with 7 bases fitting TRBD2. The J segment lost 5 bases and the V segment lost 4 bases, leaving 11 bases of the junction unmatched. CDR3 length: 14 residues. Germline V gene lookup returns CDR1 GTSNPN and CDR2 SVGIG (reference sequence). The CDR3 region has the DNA TGTGCCTGGACCAGAGGACTAGATTACCACGAGCAGTACTTC. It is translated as CAWTRGLDYHEQYF.

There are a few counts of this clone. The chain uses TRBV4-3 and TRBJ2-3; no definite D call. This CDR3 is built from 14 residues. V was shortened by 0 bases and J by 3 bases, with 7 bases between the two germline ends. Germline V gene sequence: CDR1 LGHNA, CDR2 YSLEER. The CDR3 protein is CASSQDLGTDTQYF. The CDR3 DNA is TGCGCCAGCAGCCAAGACCTGGGGACAGATACGCAGTATTTT.

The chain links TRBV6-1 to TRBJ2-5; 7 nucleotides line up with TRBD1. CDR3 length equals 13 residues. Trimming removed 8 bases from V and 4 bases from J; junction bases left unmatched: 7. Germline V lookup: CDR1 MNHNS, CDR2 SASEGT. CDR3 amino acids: CASAETGPETQYF. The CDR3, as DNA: TGTGCCAGCGCCGAGACAGGGCCAGAGACCCAGTACTTC.

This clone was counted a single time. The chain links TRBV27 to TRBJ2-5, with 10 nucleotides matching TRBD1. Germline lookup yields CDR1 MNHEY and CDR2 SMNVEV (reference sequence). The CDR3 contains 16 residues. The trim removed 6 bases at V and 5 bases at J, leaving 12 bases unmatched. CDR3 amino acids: CASRPGQGLGVETQYF. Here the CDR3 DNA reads TGTGCCAGCAGGCCGGGACAGGGGTTAGGGGTGGAGACCCAGTACTTC.